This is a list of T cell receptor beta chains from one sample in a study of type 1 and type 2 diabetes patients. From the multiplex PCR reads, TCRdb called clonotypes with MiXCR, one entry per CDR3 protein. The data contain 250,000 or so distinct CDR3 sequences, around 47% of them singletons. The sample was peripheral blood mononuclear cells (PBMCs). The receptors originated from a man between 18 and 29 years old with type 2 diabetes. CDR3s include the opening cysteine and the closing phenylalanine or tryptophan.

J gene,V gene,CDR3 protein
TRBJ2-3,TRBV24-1,CATSNSDTQYF
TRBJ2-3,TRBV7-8,CASSPQQGFTDTQYF
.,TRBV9,CASSVVLGKDNEQFF
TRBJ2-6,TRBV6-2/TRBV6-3,CASSYGTGANVLTF
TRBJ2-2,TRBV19,CASSYAYLGGELFF
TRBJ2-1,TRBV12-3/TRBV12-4,CASSGGGFSYNEQFF
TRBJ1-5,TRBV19,CASNRIINSNQPQHF
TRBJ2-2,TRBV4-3,CASSQDRSGTGELFF
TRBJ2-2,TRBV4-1,CASSVAPNTGELFF
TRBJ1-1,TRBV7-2,CASSSGHEAFF
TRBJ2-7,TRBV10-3,CATAGREQYF
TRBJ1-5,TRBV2,CASSEQGQPQHF
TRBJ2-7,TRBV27,CASSLASGTSYEQYF
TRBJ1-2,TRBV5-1,CASSLAGKTNYGYTF
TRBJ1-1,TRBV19,CASSRQRDTEAFF
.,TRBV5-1,CASSLVSRSGGGNEQFF
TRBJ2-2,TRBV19,CASSATSGRDSTGELFF
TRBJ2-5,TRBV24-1,CATSDLGGWDQETQYF
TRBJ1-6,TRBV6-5,CASSYGSYNSPLHF
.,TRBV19,CASSIVGYYNEQFF
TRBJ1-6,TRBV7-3,CASSLDSLTNSPLHF
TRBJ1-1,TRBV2,CASHRELNTEAFF
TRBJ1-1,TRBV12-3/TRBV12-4,CASSWGNTEAFF
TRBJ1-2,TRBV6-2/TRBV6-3,CASSEGLGNGYTF
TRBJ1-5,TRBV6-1,CASRIKTEDSNQPQHF
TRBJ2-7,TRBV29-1,CSVEKAGQIAFEQYF
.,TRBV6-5,CASSYSAGTSLNVWETQYF
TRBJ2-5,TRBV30,CAWSGKGPETQYF
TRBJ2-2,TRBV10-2,CASSDQAGGTTGELFF
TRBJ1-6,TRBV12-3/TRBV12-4,CASSPLGVGWGSPLHF
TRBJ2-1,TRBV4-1,CASSQEASGGEDEQFF
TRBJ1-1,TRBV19,CASSIGGRGLGDVTEAFF
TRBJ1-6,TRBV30,CAWSVSSYNSPLHF
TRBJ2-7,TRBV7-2,CASSLTSGVAYEQYF
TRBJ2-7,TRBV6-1,CASSSRDRVHEQYF
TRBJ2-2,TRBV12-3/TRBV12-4,CASSFRPNTGELFF
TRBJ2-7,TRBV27,CASALSGTYEQYF
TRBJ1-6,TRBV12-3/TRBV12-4,CASSQTGPSSPLHF
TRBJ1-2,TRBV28,CASSLREINYGYTF
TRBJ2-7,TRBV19,CASSPRDRGPTYEQYF
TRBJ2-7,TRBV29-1,CSVEYSGSYEQYF